This TCR beta chain appears in the sequencing data of a study of cytomegalovirus exposure and HLA in healthy donors (dated by TCRdb to 2016 to 2017). At the level of the whole study: According to a later analysis, the 100 to 150 validation repertoires were produced on the same platform as the roughly 600 repertoires of the first cohort. The study was designed to test whether signatures of past pathogen exposure could be identified by cataloging public T cell receptors. Besides the first cohort of roughly 640 subjects, a separate validation cohort made up of roughly 130 different subjects was used. To predict cytomegalovirus infection status, the study combined high-throughput TCR immunosequencing, statistical association of individual TCRs with disease status, and machine learning. The research as a whole found: All 110 or so repertoires were used to score co-occurrence in the validation cohort in a later analysis, because that analysis had no HLA typing for the cohort. In both the original and validation cohorts, the classifier was reported to diagnose cytomegalovirus status with high specificity and sensitivity. A later analysis found that TCRs clustered in the first cohort also tended to co-occur in the 120 validation repertoires, with 94% of cluster scores above 0. It was suggested by the authors that the approach could potentially be generalized to other disease states and immunological phenotypes. In vitro tests confirmed that a few of the cytomegalovirus-associated TCR beta chains recognize cytomegalovirus antigens. The study listed approximately 150 TCR beta chains as associated with cytomegalovirus. Most TCR sequences were observed very rarely across donors, whereas some public TCRs were present in many individuals.

The sample holds many counts of this clone. There is no known antigen for this receptor. No base quality values were provided; no much bigger clone lies one nucleotide off. CDR1 is given as SGHTA and CDR2 as FQGNSA, both from the germline V gene. The V end loses 8 bases and the J end loses 6 bases, and a stretch of 10 bases separates them. Reading from cysteine to phenylalanine, the CDR3 counts 12 amino acids. The DNA shown is the 36-base CDR3, in frame from base 1. Libraries were constructed by the immunoSEQ multiplex PCR assay. Processing in the source paper ran as follows. A statistical classification framework was built to diagnose cytomegalovirus status from the catalog of TCR beta chain sequences. This is the immuneACCESS table as TCRdb keeps it, with only in-frame sequences that have V and J called. A part of the clones is gone; compared with another copy, unresolved V genes explain less than half, and the rest is unexplained. From that table come the V and J calls and clone size; the DNA was used to work out D and trimming. Here the sample has around 75,000 clones; 70% to 90% occur a single time. The ten largest clones capture about 3% of the sample.

Donors formed part of the validation cohort, which comprised about 130 subjects and was distinct from the first cohort of several hundred subjects. Material for sequencing was PBMCs. This receptor was taken from a man younger than 45 in good health and CMV-seronegative. Rearrangement joined TRBV7-2 to TRBJ1-4; possibly the D gene is TRBD1, per 6 matching bases. For the CDR3, the sequence is CASGGAHEKLFF. Here is the DNA: TGTGCCAGCGGGGGGGCGCATGAAAAACTGTTTTTT.